These T cell receptor beta chains were read from a single sample in a study of GPR56 and killer-like receptors on CD4 memory cells. One entry per CDR3 protein, without DNA, is what TCRdb gives after re-calling the reads. This table lists about 2,300 distinct CDR3 sequences. Sequenced input: memory CD4+ T cells from blood. The receptor set was obtained from a human donor in good health. The CDR3 runs from the conserved cysteine through the conserved F or W. Rows may omit the clone size; those that give it use once, few, many or a size class.

>TRBJ1-5|large|13|TRBV6-2/TRBV6-3
CASSPLGNQPQHF
>TRBJ2-3|-|16|TRBV7-4
CARSPDRAKRTDTQYF
>TRBJ1-2|-|15|TRBV4-3
CASSQEGSQPRGYTF
>TRBJ2-1|medium-sized|15|TRBV18
CASSPGTWVGNEQFF
>TRBJ2-1|medium-sized|15|TRBV12-3/TRBV12-4
CASSPPLEFGNEQFF
>TRBJ2-1|-|13|TRBV7-3
CASSLTLQGWQFF
>TRBJ1-3|medium-sized|16|TRBV7-9
CASSRVRGQSGNTIYF
>TRBJ2-3|medium-sized|14|TRBV19
CASSMSAPTDTQYF
>TRBJ2-7|medium-sized|12|TRBV7-9
CATTSGRYEQYF
>TRBJ2-6|medium-sized|15|TRBV5-1
CASSLGGGRANVLTF
>TRBJ2-1|medium-sized|15|TRBV5-4
CASSLNANTYNEQFF
>TRBJ2-1|-|16|TRBV4-1
CASSHIGQGAYNEQFF
>TRBJ1-1|medium-sized|12|TRBV18
CASSDQGAAAFF
>TRBJ1-2|-|17|TRBV27
CASSPRLGTGKYYGYTF
>TRBJ2-7|medium-sized|15|TRBV11-2
CASSLIETANYEQYF
>TRBJ1-2|large|15|TRBV6-1
CASTPARGAIYGYTF
>TRBJ1-1|-|17|TRBV6-5
CASSNYRMGTGGSEAFF
>TRBJ2-3|large|14|TRBV6-2/TRBV6-3
CASSLAGGTDTQYF
>TRBJ2-5|-|14|TRBV5-4
CASSLHLGVETQYF
>TRBJ1-5|-|15|TRBV2
CASSQDRGSNQPQHF
>TRBJ2-2|-|16|TRBV19
CASGLTGTGYTGELFF
>TRBJ2-2|medium-sized|11|TRBV12-3/TRBV12-4
CAAGFTGELFF
>TRBJ2-1|-|14|TRBV19
CASNRLAGDQEQFF
>TRBJ2-7|medium-sized|14|TRBV6-2/TRBV6-3
CASSYQGPTYEQYF
>TRBJ2-1|large|14|TRBV6-5
CASSSSRAYNEQFF
>TRBJ2-2|-|16|TRBV4-3
CASSQDWASGTGELFF
>TRBJ1-3|medium-sized|13|TRBV6-5
CASGGGPGNTIYF
>TRBJ2-1|-|13|TRBV7-2
CASSKTGVGEQFF
>TRBJ2-3|medium-sized|16|TRBV7-3
CASSLTARKSTDTQYF
>TRBJ2-1|medium-sized|15|TRBV7-9
CASSLTEGKWYEQFF
>TRBJ2-7|medium-sized|14|TRBV6-1
CASKVVTASNEQYF
>TRBJ2-7|large|14|TRBV6-2/TRBV6-3
CASIQPLRRDEQYF
>TRBJ2-3|-|15|TRBV25-1
CASSALPPRADTQYF
>TRBJ2-5|medium-sized|12|TRBV6-5
CASSRGAKTQYF
>TRBJ2-3|medium-sized|13|TRBV19
CASSPGRADTQYF
>TRBJ1-1|medium-sized|16|TRBV18
CASSSQGVGRGTEAFF
>TRBJ2-7|-|14|TRBV18
CASSPPGSGDEQYF
>TRBJ1-2|large|13|TRBV6-5
CASSYSGAGGYTF
>TRBJ1-3|-|17|TRBV11-2
CASSLDLGRVQGNTIYF
>TRBJ1-4|medium-sized|15|TRBV6-5
CASSPHRGVREKLFF
>TRBJ1-2|-|11|TRBV20-1
CSAKSDTSYTF
>TRBJ1-5|large|13|TRBV19
CASSRTADQPQHF
>TRBJ2-7|-|17|TRBV20-1
CSAREIGRRVLGYEQYF
>TRBJ2-7|medium-sized|14|TRBV6-2/TRBV6-3
CASSYRAGGLEQYF
>TRBJ1-1|medium-sized|12|TRBV19
CASSIRAEKAFF
>TRBJ2-7|medium-sized|14|TRBV19
CASRQGAKAYEQYF
>TRBJ1-1|-|15|TRBV4-3
CASSQRQVVFTEAFF
>TRBJ2-1|-|17|TRBV6-1
CASRGQKIAATWNEQFF
>TRBJ2-7|medium-sized|15|TRBV19
CASSMRAGRLAEQYF
>TRBJ2-6|medium-sized|17|TRBV6-2/TRBV6-3
CASSYPTGPTGANVLTF
>TRBJ2-6|medium-sized|15|TRBV7-2
CASSLMAPGANVLTF
>TRBJ2-4|medium-sized|17|TRBV18
CASSPPAWRGPKNIQYF
>TRBJ2-3|medium-sized|17|TRBV12-3/TRBV12-4
CASSLMVAGGFADTQYF
>TRBJ1-1|large|14|TRBV6-1
CASSQGQGSTEAFF